This T cell receptor (beta chain) was captured by sequencing in a study of T-cell memory formation after mild COVID-19. Study observations and caveats: There was a balanced CD4/CD8 profile in clones contracting day 15 to 85, and later expanders leaned CD4+. Shrinking CD4+ clones were chiefly CM and EM; CD8+ ones were chiefly EMRA. Pre-infection memory already had some responding clones, implying cross-reactive memory joined.

TCRdb itself ran the 5' RACE reads through MiXCR, one entry per CDR3 protein. The data contain under 600,000 distinct CDR3 sequences, roughly 22% of them singletons. The germline V gene has CDR1 DFQATT and CDR2 SNEGSKA (reference sequence). V dropped 1 base and J dropped 4; count of bases not matched to a gene: 4. The CDR3 is 14 residues long. This clonotype was seen only a few times. Its specificity is unknown. The chain couples TRBV20-1 to TRBJ2-1, with TRBD2 matching 7 bases. The sample consisted of PBMCs or a T cell subset sorted from them (not recorded which). This receptor was identified in an adult woman who had mild COVID-19 (a few samples of this study predate the infection). Cell type and time point are not known. This chain's CDR3 is CSARGLADYNEQFF. CDR3 bases: TGCAGTGCTAGAGGGCTAGCGGATTACAATGAGCAGTTCTTC.